These 8 T cell receptor beta chains were sequenced from one sample in a study of control samples from healthy donors and cancer patients (dated by TCRdb to the early 2020s). The library was produced with the immunoSEQ multiplex PCR assay. The table was pulled from immuneACCESS by TCRdb, which kept in-frame rearrangements only. Such tables lose some clones; where checked, under half of the loss comes from unresolved V genes, and the rest has no known cause. For this sample there are 100,000 to 150,000 clones; around 93% appear just once. Around 8.1% of the sample is held by the ten biggest clonotypes. Sequencing was carried out using blood. The receptors derive from a man aged 18 to 29 in good health.

This clone came up a few times. The chain recombines TRBV12-5 with TRBJ2-6; 7 bases match TRBD1. Germline loops: CDR1 LGHNT, CDR2 FRNRAP. The CDR3 extends over 18 amino acids. The J segment lost 1 base and the V segment lost 4 bases, leaving 10 bases of the junction unmatched. CDR3 coding DNA: TGTGCTAGTGGTTCACATGTTGGACAGGAGTCTGGGGCCAACGTCCTGACTTTC. Translated: CASGSHVGQESGANVLTF. Supplemented by reference TRBV12-5 and TRBJ2-6, the full variable domain reads DARVTQTPRHKVTEMGQEVTMRCQPILGHNTVFWYRQTMMQGLELLAYFRNRAPLDDSGMPKDRFSAEMPDATLATLKIQPSEPRDSAVYFCASGSHVGQESGANVLTFGAGSRLTVL.

This rearrangement joins TRBV9 to TRBJ2-5, with D possibly being TRBD1 or TRBD2 (10 bases each). The CDR3 sequence is 16 residues long. The V gene's germline CDR1 is SGDLS and CDR2 YYNGEE. Trimming removed 4 bases at V and 4 bases at J, with 20 bases between. The CDR3 reads CASSLAGDRGGETQYF. The CDR3, as DNA: TGTGCCAGCAGCCTAGCGGGGGACAGGGGCGGAGAGACCCAGTACTTC. Together with reference TRBV9 and TRBJ2-5, the CDR3 gives the full variable domain: DSGVTQTPKHLITATGQRVTLRCSPRSGDLSVYWYQQSLDQGLQFLIQYYNGEERAKGNILERFSAQQFPDLHSELNLSSLELGDSALYFCASSLAGDRGGETQYFGPGTRLLVL.

The chain carries TRBV5-1 and TRBJ1-1; 7 bases line up with TRBD1. V gave up 5 bases and J gave up 4 bases; unmatched junction bases: 14. Germline CDR1 SGHRS, CDR2 YFSETQ. There are 16 residues in the CDR3. The CDR3, as DNA: TGCGCCAGCAGTCCCCCTCCCAGGGGGGTTGGCACTGAAGCTTTCTTT. Residues: CASSPPPRGVGTEAFF.

In DNA, the CDR3 is TGTGCCAGCAGCAAATCCAGGACAGCCGGCTCTGGAAACACCATATATTTT. It is translated as CASSKSRTAGSGNTIYF. V and J are TRBV9 and TRBJ1-3; a possible D gene is TRBD1 (6 bases). Germline V lookup: CDR1 SGDLS, CDR2 YYNGEE. The CDR3 spans 17 residues. Trimming stripped 4 bases from V and 0 bases from J, with 17 bases between.

The rearrangement joins TRBV27 to TRBJ1-5; D unclear. The CDR3 consists of 12 residues. Germline assignment: CDR1 MNHEY and CDR2 SMNVEV (reference sequence). The V and J ends lost 8 bases and 2 bases respectively, with 7 bases between them. This chain's CDR3 is CASWRGNQPQHF. The CDR3, as DNA: TGTGCCAGCTGGAGGGGCAATCAGCCCCAGCATTTT.

The V gene is TRBV7-9, the J gene TRBJ2-5, with no clear D. With 5 bases removed from V and 5 bases from J, the gap between germline ends came to 12 bases. CDR1 and CDR2 (germline): SEHNR, FQNEAQ (reference sequence). This CDR3 has 13 amino acids. The DNA of the CDR3 is TGTGCCAGCAGCCTCAATACCCAGGAGACCCAGTACTTC. Residues: CASSLNTQETQYF.

The chain employs TRBV27 and TRBJ1-6; D may be TRBD1 (5 bases). The CDR3 runs to 16 residues. Germline values: CDR1 MNHEY, CDR2 SMNVEV (reference sequence). V was trimmed by 0 bases and J by 7 bases, leaving 13 bases between them. CDR3 sequence: CASSLSPGYMNSPLHF. The CDR3 DNA reads as TGTGCCAGCAGTTTATCACCAGGGTATATGAATTCACCCCTCCACTTT.

The gene calls are TRBV7-2 and TRBJ2-7; TRBD1 or TRBD2 may be the D gene (6 bases each). This CDR3 contains 16 residues. The V end lost 2 bases, the J end lost 7 bases, and 21 bases lay between the germline ends. Germline CDR1 is SGHTA and CDR2 is FQGNSA. The CDR3 is CASSLPGHDGGREQYF. CDR3 sequence (DNA): TGTGCCAGCAGCTTACCGGGACACGACGGGGGCAGGGAGCAGTACTTC.